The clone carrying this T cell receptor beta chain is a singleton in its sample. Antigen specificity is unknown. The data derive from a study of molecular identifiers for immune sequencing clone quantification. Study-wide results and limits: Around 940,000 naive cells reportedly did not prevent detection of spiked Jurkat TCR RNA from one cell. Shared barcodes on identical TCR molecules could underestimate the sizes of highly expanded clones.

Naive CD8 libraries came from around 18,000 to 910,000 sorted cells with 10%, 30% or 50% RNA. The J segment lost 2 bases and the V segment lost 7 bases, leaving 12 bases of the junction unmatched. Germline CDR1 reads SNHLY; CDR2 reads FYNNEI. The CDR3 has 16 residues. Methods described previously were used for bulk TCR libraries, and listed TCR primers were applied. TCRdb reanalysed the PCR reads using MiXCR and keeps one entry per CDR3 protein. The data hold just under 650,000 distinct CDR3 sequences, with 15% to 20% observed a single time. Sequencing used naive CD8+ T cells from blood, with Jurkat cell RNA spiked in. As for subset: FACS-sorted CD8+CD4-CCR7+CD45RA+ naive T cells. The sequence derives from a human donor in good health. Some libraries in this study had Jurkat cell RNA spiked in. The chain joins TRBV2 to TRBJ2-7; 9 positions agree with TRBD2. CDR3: CASNPKTSGGTYEQYF. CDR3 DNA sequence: TGTGCCAGCAATCCAAAGACTAGCGGAGGGACCTACGAGCAGTACTTC.